The source of this T cell receptor (beta chain) is a study of OX40 agonist ivuxolimab in advanced cancers. Whole-study context: Partial response was recorded in three patients: one hepatocellular carcinoma and two cutaneous melanoma cases. Study-wide points: Clonal expansion by week 6 occurred in CD4+ and CD8+ blood T cells (at 0.1 to 3.0 mg/kg). It was also the case that some nonresponders had low normalized T-cell clonal expansion.

Remarks on this clone: The antigen is not known.

Only in-frame clones appear in the TCRdb table, and some are missing; sequencing was by immunoSEQ multiplex PCR. The table includes tens of thousands of clones, around four fifths detected once. The CDR3 covers 14 residues. Germline-derived CDR1 and CDR2 are LGHNA and YNFKEQ. Trimming removed 4 bases from V and 7 bases from J, with 14 bases in between. The gene calls are TRBV4-2 and TRBJ1-5, with a weak D call TRBD1 (5 bases). This clonotype was sampled from an adult with an advanced solid tumor such as melanoma, head and neck, liver or kidney cancer. The specimen was CD4+ or CD8+ T cells sorted from blood, collected in a trial of the OX40 agonist ivuxolimab. CDR3 region: CASSLGQGEQPQHF. For the CDR3, the DNA is TGTGCCAGCAGCCTTGGGCAGGGCGAACAGCCCCAGCATTTT.